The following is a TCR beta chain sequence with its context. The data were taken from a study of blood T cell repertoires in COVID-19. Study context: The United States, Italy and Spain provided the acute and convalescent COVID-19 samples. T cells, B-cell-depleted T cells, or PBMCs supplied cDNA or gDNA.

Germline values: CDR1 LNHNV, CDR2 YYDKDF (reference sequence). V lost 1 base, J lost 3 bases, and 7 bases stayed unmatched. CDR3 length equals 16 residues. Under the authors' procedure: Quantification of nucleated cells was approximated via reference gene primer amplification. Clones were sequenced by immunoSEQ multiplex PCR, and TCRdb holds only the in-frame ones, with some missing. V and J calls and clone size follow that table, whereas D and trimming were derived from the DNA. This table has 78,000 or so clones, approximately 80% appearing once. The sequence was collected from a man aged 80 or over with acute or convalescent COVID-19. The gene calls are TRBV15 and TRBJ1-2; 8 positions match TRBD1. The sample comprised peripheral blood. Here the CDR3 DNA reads TGTGCCACCAGCAGAGGACAGGGGTTTGACGACTATGGCTACACCTTC. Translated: CATSRGQGFDDYGYTF.